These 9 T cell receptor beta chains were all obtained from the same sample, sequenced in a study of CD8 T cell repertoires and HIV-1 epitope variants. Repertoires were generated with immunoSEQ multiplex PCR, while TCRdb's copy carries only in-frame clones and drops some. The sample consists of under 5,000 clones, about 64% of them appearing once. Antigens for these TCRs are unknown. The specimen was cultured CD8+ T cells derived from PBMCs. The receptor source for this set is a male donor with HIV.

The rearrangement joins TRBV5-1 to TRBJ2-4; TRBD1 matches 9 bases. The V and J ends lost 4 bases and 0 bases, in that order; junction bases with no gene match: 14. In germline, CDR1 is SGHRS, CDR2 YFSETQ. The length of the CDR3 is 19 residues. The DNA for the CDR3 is TGCGCCAGCAGCCCGGAGAAAGGGACAGGGTCCTTAGCCAAAAACATTCAGTACTTC. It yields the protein CASSPEKGTGSLAKNIQYF.

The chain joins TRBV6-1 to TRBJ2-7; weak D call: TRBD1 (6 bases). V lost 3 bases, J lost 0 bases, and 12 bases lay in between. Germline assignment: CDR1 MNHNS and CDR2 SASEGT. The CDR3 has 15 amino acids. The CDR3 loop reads CASSDRTAVSYEQYF. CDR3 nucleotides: TGTGCCAGCAGTGATCGGACAGCCGTCTCCTACGAGCAGTACTTC.

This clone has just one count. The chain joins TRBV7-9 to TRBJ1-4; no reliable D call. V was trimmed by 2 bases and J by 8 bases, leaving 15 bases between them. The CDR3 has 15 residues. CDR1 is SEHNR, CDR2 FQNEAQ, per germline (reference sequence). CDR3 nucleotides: TGTGCCAGCAGCTTATCCTGGGAAGGGTCGGAAAAACTGTTTTTT. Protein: CASSLSWEGSEKLFF.

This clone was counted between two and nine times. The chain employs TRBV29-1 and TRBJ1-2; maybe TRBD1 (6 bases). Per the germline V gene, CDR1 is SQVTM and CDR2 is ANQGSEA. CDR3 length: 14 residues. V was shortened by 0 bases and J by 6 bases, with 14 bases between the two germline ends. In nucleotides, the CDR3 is TGCAGCGTTGAAGATATGGGGGGCGTGGATGGCTACACCTTC. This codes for CSVEDMGGVDGYTF.

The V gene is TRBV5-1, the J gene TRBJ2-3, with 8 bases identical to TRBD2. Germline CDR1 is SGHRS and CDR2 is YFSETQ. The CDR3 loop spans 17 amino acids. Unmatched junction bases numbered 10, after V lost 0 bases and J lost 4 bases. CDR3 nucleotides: TGCGCCAGCAGCTTGGCCAAAGCGGGAGAATTGGCAGATACGCAGTATTTT. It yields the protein CASSLAKAGELADTQYF.

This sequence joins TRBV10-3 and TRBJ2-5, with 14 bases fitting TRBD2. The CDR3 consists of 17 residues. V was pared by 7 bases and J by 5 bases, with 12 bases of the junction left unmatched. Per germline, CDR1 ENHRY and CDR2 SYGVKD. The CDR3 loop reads CAIIWGSGLAGVETQYF. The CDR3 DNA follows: TGTGCCATCATCTGGGGGTCGGGACTAGCGGGAGTGGAGACCCAGTACTTC.

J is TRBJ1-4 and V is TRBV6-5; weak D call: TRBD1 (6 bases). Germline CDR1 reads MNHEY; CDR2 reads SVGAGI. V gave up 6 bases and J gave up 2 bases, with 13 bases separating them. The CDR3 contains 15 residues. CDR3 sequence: CASRLTGSTNEKLFF. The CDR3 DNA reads TGTGCCAGCAGACTCACAGGGTCGACTAATGAAAAACTGTTTTTT.

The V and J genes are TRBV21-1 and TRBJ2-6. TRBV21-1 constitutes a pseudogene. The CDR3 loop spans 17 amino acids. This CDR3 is CASSWVKGCSGANVLTF. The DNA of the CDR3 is TGTGCCAGCAGCTGGGTCAAAGGGTGTTCTGGGGCCAACGTCCTGACTTTC.

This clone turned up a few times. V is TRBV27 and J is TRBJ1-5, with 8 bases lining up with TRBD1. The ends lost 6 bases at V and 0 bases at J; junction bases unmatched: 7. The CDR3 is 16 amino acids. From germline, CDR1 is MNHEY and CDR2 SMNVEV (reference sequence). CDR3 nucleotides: TGTGCCAGCAGCCTAGGACAGGGCTATAGCAATCAGCCCCAGCATTTT. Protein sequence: CASSLGQGYSNQPQHF.